The T cell receptor beta chain under discussion was sequenced for a study of T cell responses to AZD1222 COVID-19 vaccine (dated by TCRdb to the early 2020s). General notes on the study: AZD1222 recipients whose second dose came at about 4 weeks and those whose second dose came at about 12 weeks were combined into one group, since spike-specific TCR depth and breadth did not differ between the two schedules. TCR sequencing covered 230 or so trial participants: 200 to 210 given two doses of AZD1222 and approximately 26 given two doses of MenACWY control vaccine. Trial participants were enrolled by age into subgroups of 18-55, 56-69 and 70-plus years, and approximately 150, 30 and 60 TCR-sequenced participants, respectively, were included in these subgroups. On the study overall, not on this receptor specifically: Spike-specific TCR breadth and depth rose significantly after two AZD1222 doses compared with day 0 and with MenACWY recipients. The whole spike protein was spanned by vaccine-associated CD4 TCRs, and dominant responses were seen in regions 160-218 and 743-854. Because no day 14 peak-response samples were available, the repertoires could be characterized only after the peak T cell response. Participants were mostly white British, with more females than males. The authors suggested clonal diversity may have been underestimated. Epitopes outside the regions mutated in the B.1.351 and B.1.1.7 variants were reportedly recognized by nearly half of the unique spike-specific TCRs. In the small 56-69-year group, the increase in depth fell short of significance, most likely because of low power. Conclusions about previously exposed vaccinees were limited because only a handful of AZD1222 recipients were SARS-CoV-2 seropositive at baseline.

This clone was found a few times. Its target antigen remains unknown. No quality values exist for individual bases; no much larger clone is one base distant. Read against the paper, the sample's time point label means: baseline before first vaccination. Vaccinee samples came from UK trials COV001 and COV002, including a single-blind randomized controlled phase 2/3 trial of AZD1222 (ChAdOx1 nCoV-19) in healthy adults. For TCRbeta chain sequencing, PBMC samples from trial participants were taken at day 0 and at day 28 after the second dose. The CDR3 regions of human TCRbeta chains were analyzed by immunosequencing. Turning to the authors' computational methods: TCRs in the repertoires were matched against a reference library of SARS-CoV-2-specific TCRs that had been generated with the MIRA antigen-specificity platform. Breadth meant the fraction of unique TCRs that were SARS-CoV-2-associated, whereas depth meant the fraction of total T cells that were SARS-CoV-2-associated. Using the MIRA data, each spike-specific TCR was assigned both to the spike region to which the TCR was reactive and to a CD4 or CD8 class. Log10-transformed breadth and depth values were compared by one-way ANOVA with Sidak's multiple comparisons tests. Imported from immuneACCESS, the table was reduced by TCRdb to in-frame sequences with V and J called. These copies leave out some clones; in studies compared against another copy, an unresolved V gene accounts for under half, and the cause of the remainder is not known. That table is the source of V, J and clone size, and D and trimming were worked out from the DNA. The sample profile shows 55,000 to 85,000 clones; 84% of them were found once. The top ten clones comprise about a tenth of the sample.

Its CDR3 holds 13 amino acids, cysteine through phenylalanine. Solely the CDR3 DNA is kept, with 39 bases framed from the first base. After removal of 4 bases from V and 8 bases from J, the junction retains 4 bases not matched to a gene. Via the germline V gene, CDR1 is MNHEY and CDR2 SVGEGT. The sample here was peripheral blood, taken on day 0 of AZD1222 vaccination. The rearranged segments are TRBV6-2 or TRBV6-3 and TRBJ1-4; TRBD1 fits 7 bases in the junction. The source of this sequence is an adult in good health. Here the CDR3 is given as CASSWTGREKLFF. In nucleotide form, the sequence is TGTGCCAGCAGTTGGACAGGCAGGGAAAAACTGTTTTTT.